This TCR beta chain was sequenced during a study of T-cell memory formation after mild COVID-19. Via MiXCR, TCRdb re-called the 5' RACE reads, giving one row per CDR3 protein. This table has about 560,000 distinct CDR3 sequences, roughly 20% appearing once. The CDR3 runs 15 residues. V trimming: 0 bases; J trimming: 8 bases; junction bases outside the gene matches: 9. Germline values: CDR1 DFQATT, CDR2 SNEGSKA (reference sequence). The sequence was collected from an adult woman who had mild COVID-19 (a few samples of this study predate the infection). Cell type and time point are not known. This sequence joins TRBV20-1 and TRBJ2-4, with 8 bases that match TRBD2. Sequenced: PBMCs or a T cell subset sorted from them (not recorded which). CDR3 sequence reads: CSARDPRGLVHIQYF. The DNA for the CDR3 is TGCAGTGCTAGAGATCCTCGGGGACTAGTACACATTCAGTACTTC.